The 20 T cell receptor beta chains below come from one sample, sequenced in a study of T cell responses to AZD1222 COVID-19 vaccine. Only in-frame clones appear in the TCRdb table, and some are missing; sequencing was by immunoSEQ multiplex PCR. The table lists approximately 74,000 clones, nearly 85% of them singletons. The sequencing used peripheral blood, collected on day 0 of AZD1222 vaccination. The receptors shown here come from an adult in good health.

The chain uses TRBV6-5 and TRBJ2-1; D possibly uses TRBD1 or TRBD2 (5 bases each). Germline V gives CDR1 MNHEY, CDR2 SVGAGI. V was cut by 6 bases and J by 7 bases, with 16 bases left in between. The CDR3 sequence is 14 residues long. The CDR3 nucleotides read TGTGCCAGCAGACCCGCTTCGGGACCGAATGAGCAGTTCTTC. As protein: CASRPASGPNEQFF.

The J gene is TRBJ2-2, the V gene TRBV4-1, with 12 bases that match TRBD2. CDR1 MGHRA and CDR2 YSYEKL come from the germline V gene. The junction had 3 bases not matched to a gene; V was cut back by 3 bases and J by 4 bases. The CDR3 loop spans 16 amino acids. As DNA, the CDR3 is TGCGCCAGCAGCCATCCTAGCGGGGGGGTCACCGGGGAGCTGTTTTTT. This codes for CASSHPSGGVTGELFF.

The rearrangement links TRBV5-4 to TRBJ1-2; 8 bases line up with TRBD1. The CDR3 runs to 15 residues. CDR1 and CDR2 from the germline V gene are SGHNT and YYREEE (reference sequence). Trimming cost V 4 bases and J 4 bases; bases outside gene matches: 9. CDR3 protein: CASSDKTGVPYGYTF. The DNA for the CDR3 is TGTGCCAGCAGCGACAAGACAGGGGTTCCCTATGGCTACACCTTC. Together with reference TRBV5-4 and TRBJ1-2, the CDR3 gives the full variable domain: ETGVTQSPTHLIKTRGQQVTLRCSSQSGHNTVSWYQQALGQGPQFIFQYYREEENGRGNFPPRFSGLQFPNYSSELNVNALELDDSALYLCASSDKTGVPYGYTFGSGTRLTVV.

This clone was observed once. The J gene is TRBJ1-2, the V gene TRBV3-1 (or the pseudogene TRBV3-2), with 11 positions matching TRBD1. This CDR3 spans 19 amino acids. The junction had 13 bases not matched to a gene; V was cut back by 0 bases and J by 4 bases. CDR1 LGHDT and CDR2 YNNKEL come from the germline V gene (reference sequence). The DNA for the CDR3 is TGTGCCAGCAGCCAAGATCGAGGGGGCCGGACAGGGGGCATCTATGGCTACACCTTC. Protein sequence: CASSQDRGGRTGGIYGYTF.

In nucleotides, the CDR3 is TGTGCCAGCAGTTACTCCGGGGGGAAAAACATTCAGTACTTC. This sequence encodes CASSYSGGKNIQYF. This chain uses TRBV6-5 with TRBJ2-4, with TRBD2 identical over 7 bases. CDR1 and CDR2 from the germline V gene are MNHEY and SVGAGI. The V and J ends lost 0 bases and 4 bases, in that order; junction bases with no gene match: 0. The CDR3 runs to 14 residues.

The chain is built from TRBV7-2 and TRBJ1-4; tentatively, D is TRBD1 (5 bases). Germline V CDR1 and CDR2: SGHTA, FQGNSA. This CDR3 is 14 amino acids long. Trimming pared 2 bases from V and 7 bases from J, leaving 11 bases between. CDR3 protein: CASSLRQGFEKLFF. For the CDR3, the DNA is TGTGCCAGCAGCTTAAGGCAGGGTTTTGAAAAACTGTTTTTT.

This clone was observed a single time. V and J are TRBV11-2 and TRBJ2-5; weak D call: TRBD2 (6 bases). This CDR3 is built from 13 residues. Germline V gene sequence: CDR1 SGHAT, CDR2 FQNNGV. Trimming took off 1 base at V and 5 bases at J, with 8 bases between the two ends. The CDR3 sequence is CASSLGGVETQYF. Written as DNA, the CDR3 is TGTGCCAGCAGCTTAGGGGGGGTTGAGACCCAGTACTTC.

The CDR3: CASSFFGTGGYNQPQHF. The CDR3 nucleotides read TGTGCCAGCAGCTTCTTCGGGACAGGGGGCTACAATCAGCCCCAGCATTTT. The chain combines TRBV5-6 with TRBJ1-5; 12 bases are shared with TRBD1. From germline, CDR1 is SGHDT and CDR2 YYEEEE. The CDR3 runs 17 residues. J was trimmed by 3 bases and V by 2 bases; bases with no gene match: 6. Complete variable domain (other parts from reference TRBV5-6 and TRBJ1-5): DAGVTQSPTHLIKTRGQQVTLRCSPKSGHDTVSWYQQALGQGPQFIFQYYEEEERQRGNFPDRFSGHQFPNYSSELNVNALLLGDSALYLCASSFFGTGGYNQPQHFGDGTRLSIL.

The chain recombines TRBV2 with TRBJ2-2, with D unresolved. The ends were cut back, 2 bases at V and 8 bases at J, with 6 bases in the middle. Germline lookup yields CDR1 SNHLY and CDR2 FYNNEI. CDR3 length: 12 residues. The CDR3 protein is CASSESSGELFF. For the CDR3, the DNA is TGTGCCAGCAGTGAAAGCTCTGGGGAGCTGTTTTTT. Together with reference TRBV2 and TRBJ2-2, the CDR3 gives the full variable domain: EPEVTQTPSHQVTQMGQEVILRCVPISNHLYFYWYRQILGQKVEFLVSFYNNEISEKSEIFDDQFSVERPDGSNFTLKIRSTKLEDSAMYFCASSESSGELFFGEGSRLTVL.

The rearrangement joins TRBV5-6 to TRBJ2-7, with 8 bases aligning to TRBD2. V was clipped by 0 bases and J by 6 bases; unmatched bases: 5. Germline loops: CDR1 SGHDT, CDR2 YYEEEE. The CDR3 runs to 14 residues. CDR3 in amino acids: CASSLELAGSEQYF. As DNA, the CDR3 is TGTGCCAGCAGCTTGGAGTTAGCGGGATCCGAGCAGTACTTC.

This chain uses TRBV24-1 with TRBJ2-3; the D gene is possibly TRBD1 (6 bases). Trimming cost V 3 bases and J 3 bases, with 9 bases left between them. Germline-derived CDR1 and CDR2 are KGHDR and SFDVKD. This CDR3 is 14 amino acids long. This CDR3 reads CATSDPGVTDTQYF. CDR3 bases: TGTGCCACCAGTGATCCAGGGGTGACAGATACGCAGTATTTT.

The genes are TRBV7-9 and TRBJ1-6; possibly TRBD1 for D (5 bases). Germline CDR1 is SEHNR and CDR2 is FQNEAQ (reference sequence). This CDR3 has 17 residues. Trimming cost V 1 base and J 9 bases, with 19 bases left between them. Written as DNA, the CDR3 is TGTGCCAGCAGCTTAGTGAGGGGCGACAGCCAATTTTCACCCCTCCACTTT. It is translated as CASSLVRGDSQFSPLHF.

This clone was seen more than once but under ten times. The chain uses TRBV2 and TRBJ2-2; TRBD2 agrees at 11 bases. The germline CDR1 and CDR2 sequences are SNHLY and FYNNEI. V was clipped by 7 bases and J by 5 bases; unmatched bases: 6. The CDR3 runs to 15 residues. Written as DNA, the CDR3 is TGTGCCAGCACCTTAGCGGGGGGGAGAACCGGGGAGCTGTTTTTT. This encodes CASTLAGGRTGELFF.

The V gene is TRBV4-2, the J gene TRBJ2-7; no reliable D call. CDR1 is LGHNA and CDR2 is YNFKEQ in the germline V gene. Deletions cut 0 bases from V and 2 bases from J, with 11 bases between. CDR3 length: 15 amino acids. The CDR3 coding sequence is TGTGCCAGCAGCCAAGATGAGGCGGAAACCTACGAGCAGTACTTC. Protein product: CASSQDEAETYEQYF.

This clone was observed once. The V call is TRBV7-2, the J call TRBJ2-3; the match to TRBD2 covers 8 bases. Germline V gene lookup returns CDR1 SGHTA and CDR2 FQGNSA. Trimming removed 5 bases from V and 0 bases from J; junction bases left unmatched: 16. The CDR3 is made up of 19 amino acids. Here the CDR3 DNA reads TGTGCCAGCAGCCTAGTCCACCATTCGGCTAGCGGGAGCACAGATACGCAGTATTTT. This gives the protein CASSLVHHSASGSTDTQYF.

The chain recombines TRBV27 with TRBJ1-5; no firm D call. V dropped 2 bases and J dropped 1 base, with 3 bases sitting between them. There are 13 residues in the CDR3. Germline loops: CDR1 MNHEY, CDR2 SMNVEV (reference sequence). Here the CDR3 reads CASSLVSNQPQHF. In DNA form, the CDR3 reads TGTGCCAGCAGTTTAGTGAGCAATCAGCCCCAGCATTTT.

The CDR3 DNA reads TGTGCCAGCAGCTTAATGGGGGGGTCGAATTCACCCCTCCACTTT. This translates into CASSLMGGSNSPLHF. The chain combines TRBV7-3 with TRBJ1-6, with D possibly matching TRBD1 (5 bases). The CDR3 runs to 15 residues. Looked up from germline, CDR1 is SGHTA and CDR2 is FQGTGA. The germline V and J ends were trimmed by 1 base and 7 bases, with 11 bases remaining between them. Complete variable domain (other parts from reference TRBV7-3 and TRBJ1-6): GAGVSQTPSNKVTEKGKYVELRCDPISGHTALYWYRQSLGQGPEFLIYFQGTGAADDSGLPNDRFFAVRPEGSVSTLKIQRTERGDSAVYLCASSLMGGSNSPLHFGNGTRLTVT.

The chain employs TRBV2 and TRBJ1-2; 7 bases match TRBD1. Trimming cost V 4 bases and J 1 base; bases outside gene matches: 0. CDR3 length: 13 residues. Germline CDR1 SNHLY, CDR2 FYNNEI. Here the CDR3 DNA reads TGTGCCAGCAGTGGGGACAGTAACTATGGCTACACCTTC. Translated, it gives CASSGDSNYGYTF.

This chain links TRBV5-1 with TRBJ2-2, with D perhaps matching TRBD2 (5 bases). The length of the CDR3 is 14 residues. Between the trimmed V and J ends, which lost 7 bases and 4 bases, there was a span of 14 bases. CDR1 SGHRS and CDR2 YFSETQ come from the germline V gene. The CDR3 here is CASAVGAPTGELFF. The DNA for the CDR3 is TGCGCCAGCGCGGTGGGAGCGCCCACCGGGGAGCTGTTTTTT.

The rearrangement links TRBV10-3 to TRBJ1-3; 8 nucleotides agree with TRBD1. V dropped 11 bases and J dropped 4; count of bases not matched to a gene: 7. The germline V gene encodes CDR1 ENHRY and CDR2 SYGVKD. CDR3 length: 13 amino acids. CDR3 protein: CAVQGARGNTIYF. As DNA, the CDR3 is TGTGCCGTGCAGGGGGCAAGGGGAAACACCATATATTTT.